This T cell receptor (beta chain) originates from a study of cytomegalovirus exposure and HLA in healthy donors. Germline V gives CDR1 SNHLY, CDR2 FYNNEI. CDR3 length: 13 residues. The V and J ends lost 5 bases and 0 bases respectively, with 8 bases between them. PCR was performed using 60 Vbeta and 13 Jbeta primers. Assay used: immunoSEQ multiplex PCR; TCRdb lists only in-frame clones, some missing. The table lists around 150,000 clones, around four fifths of them singletons. V and J are TRBV2 and TRBJ2-7; D is unresolved. Sequenced: PBMCs. The origin of this receptor is a man aged 40-50 years in good health and CMV-seronegative. The CDR3 coding sequence is TGTGCCAGCAGTAGTGCGGACTCCTACGAGCAGTACTTC. Its translation: CASSSADSYEQYF.